Here is one T cell receptor (beta chain) with its context. The V end lost 2 bases, the J end lost 11 bases, and 15 bases lay between the germline ends. The CDR3 runs to 13 residues. Germline V gene sequence: CDR1 MNHEY, CDR2 SMNVEV (reference sequence). Data came from immunoSEQ multiplex PCR; TCRdb stores just in-frame clones and leaves some out. The table has under 80,000 clones, roughly 94% seen once; the top ten hold about 0.6%. The data are from a study of T cell changes during pregnancy in multiple sclerosis. The material sequenced was peripheral blood, taken in the third trimester of pregnancy. The rearrangement links TRBV27 to TRBJ1-1, with D uncertain. The clonotype comes from a female donor with multiple sclerosis, enrolled in a pregnancy study. CDR3 coding DNA: TGTGCCAGCAGTTTAGCGCCGGGTACCGGGGCTTTCTTT. This translates into CASSLAPGTGAFF.